This TCR beta chain came from a study of blood T cell repertoires in COVID-19. As for the study in general: Sites in the United States, Italy and Spain provided acute and convalescent COVID-19 samples.

This table comes from immunoSEQ multiplex PCR, and its TCRdb copy is limited to in-frame clones, with some not included. This table holds 30,000 to 40,000 clones, roughly 90% found once. The V end lost 2 bases, the J end lost 0 bases, and 20 bases lay between the germline ends. In germline, CDR1 is GTSNPN, CDR2 SVGIG (reference sequence). The CDR3 is made up of 18 amino acids. This clonotype was obtained from a man between 45 and 60 years old with active or convalescent COVID-19. The sample taken for sequencing was peripheral blood. The rearrangement links TRBV30 to TRBJ2-1; a weak D match, TRBD2 (6 bases). As DNA, the CDR3 is TGTGCCTGGAGTTCCTCCAGGTTGGGGACTCTCTCCTACAATGAGCAGTTCTTC. Translation: CAWSSSRLGTLSYNEQFF.